These 16 T cell receptor beta chains were all obtained from the same sample, sequenced in a study of T cell responses to AZD1222 COVID-19 vaccine. Clones were read by immunoSEQ multiplex PCR, and TCRdb kept only the in-frame ones, dropping some. The table has about 82,000 clones, over 75% seen once. The material sequenced was peripheral blood, taken 28 days after the second AZD1222 dose. These receptors all stem from an adult who received the AZD1222 COVID-19 vaccine.

This clone was observed a few times. This CDR3 reads CASRPGQGAAQPQHF. The CDR3 nucleotides are TGTGCCAGCAGACCGGGACAGGGGGCTGCTCAGCCCCAGCATTTT. The rearrangement uses TRBV28 and TRBJ1-5; 12 bases match TRBD1. V shed 6 bases and J 6 bases; nucleotides not matched to a gene: 6. The CDR3 extends over 15 amino acids. Looked up from germline, CDR1 is MDHEN and CDR2 is SYDVKM.

V usage is TRBV7-8 and J usage is TRBJ2-1; no reliable D call. CDR3 length: 12 amino acids. Deletions cut 1 base from V and 6 bases from J, with 4 bases between. The germline V gene encodes CDR1 SGHVS and CDR2 FQNEAQ. Here the CDR3 reads CASSLGSNEQFF. CDR3 DNA sequence: TGTGCCAGCAGCTTAGGAAGCAATGAGCAGTTCTTC. Drawing the rest from reference TRBV7-8 and TRBJ2-1, the complete variable domain is GAGVSQSPRYKVAKRGQDVALRCDPISGHVSLFWYQQALGQGPEFLTYFQNEAQLDKSGLPSDRFFAERPEGSVSTLKIQRTQQEDSAVYLCASSLGSNEQFFGPGTRLTVL.

J is TRBJ2-1 and V is TRBV30; TRBD2 matches 10 bases. Germline V gene sequence: CDR1 GTSNPN, CDR2 SVGIG (reference sequence). The CDR3 sequence is 13 residues long. The V segment lost 2 bases and the J segment 6 bases; nucleotides outside the gene matches: 1. CDR3 residues: CAWSSGGANEQFF. The CDR3 DNA is TGTGCCTGGAGTAGCGGGGGGGCCAATGAGCAGTTCTTC.

The J gene is TRBJ2-7, the V gene TRBV7-8; D is perhaps TRBD2 (6 bases). The V gene's germline CDR1 is SGHVS and CDR2 FQNEAQ. CDR3 size: 16 residues. V lost 1 base and J 1 base, leaving 14 bases between the germline ends. The CDR3 nucleotides read TGTGCCAGCAGCTTAGGATCCGGGACTGGTTCCTACGAGCAGTACTTC. Its protein is CASSLGSGTGSYEQYF.

The chain joins TRBV29-1 to TRBJ1-2, with D hard to call. The CDR3 has 13 amino acids. Germline V gene sequence: CDR1 SQVTM, CDR2 ANQGSEA. V was cut by 7 bases and J by 8 bases, with 20 bases left in between. The CDR3 sequence is CSALVSWGEGYTF. As DNA, the CDR3 is TGCAGCGCCCTGGTGTCGTGGGGAGAGGGCTACACCTTC.

The J gene is TRBJ1-4, the V gene TRBV3-1 (or the pseudogene TRBV3-2); D ambiguous. V was clipped by 6 bases and J by 0 bases, with 5 bases between them. CDR3 length: 13 amino acids. In germline, CDR1 is LGHDT, CDR2 YNNKEL (reference sequence). As DNA, the CDR3 is TGTGCCAGCAGGCGCACAACTAATGAAAAACTGTTTTTT. Its protein product is CASRRTTNEKLFF.

The genes are TRBV6-1 and TRBJ2-1; D is unclear. V was trimmed by 1 base and J by 6 bases, leaving 7 bases between them. The CDR3 totals 13 residues. Germline values: CDR1 MNHNS, CDR2 SASEGT. CDR3 protein: CASSEGAFNEQFF. As DNA, the CDR3 is TGTGCCAGCAGTGAAGGCGCCTTCAATGAGCAGTTCTTC.

This clone was recorded once. The chain recombines TRBV5-4 with TRBJ2-2; TRBD2 matches 12 bases. The CDR3 sequence is 15 residues long. Trimming cost V 6 bases and J 6 bases; bases outside gene matches: 6. From germline, CDR1 is SGHNT and CDR2 YYREEE (reference sequence). CDR3 protein: CASMPSSGRAGELFF. CDR3 DNA sequence: TGTGCCAGCATGCCATCTAGCGGGAGGGCCGGGGAGCTGTTTTTT.

V usage is TRBV4-1 and J usage is TRBJ1-1; 9 bases match TRBD1. The CDR3 spans 19 residues. V gave up 1 base and J gave up 4 bases; unmatched junction bases: 16. Germline CDR1 MGHRA, CDR2 YSYEKL. The CDR3 sequence: CASSQARLRQGVYGTEAFF. The CDR3 DNA follows: TGCGCCAGCAGCCAAGCTCGTCTGAGACAGGGGGTTTACGGCACTGAAGCTTTCTTT.

The rearrangement joins TRBV30 to TRBJ1-4; 7 bases are a match to TRBD1. This CDR3 is 15 amino acids long. Germline V gene lookup returns CDR1 GTSNPN and CDR2 SVGIG (reference sequence). The trim removed 2 bases at V and 6 bases at J, leaving 9 bases unmatched. The CDR3 region is CAWSIPQGVYEKLFF. The DNA for the CDR3 is TGTGCCTGGAGTATTCCTCAGGGGGTATATGAAAAACTGTTTTTT. The whole variable domain, filled in from reference TRBV30 and TRBJ1-4, reads SQTIHQWPATLVQPVGSPLSLECTVEGTSNPNLYWYRQAAGRGLQLLFYSVGIGQISSEVPQNLSASRPQDRQFILSSKKLLLSDSGFYLCAWSIPQGVYEKLFFGSGTQLSVL.

The chain couples TRBV12-3 or TRBV12-4 to TRBJ1-1, with D unclear. The V end was cut by 6 bases, the J end by 6 bases, with 11 bases between. The CDR3 loop spans 12 amino acids. The CDR3 DNA sequence: TGTGCCAGCAGCGGGGATTGGGCTGAAGCTTTCTTT. Its translation is CASSGDWAEAFF.

The chain employs TRBV5-1 and TRBJ2-5; a weak D match, TRBD1 (5 bases). This CDR3 has 15 residues. V dropped 0 bases and J dropped 2 bases, with 11 bases sitting between them. CDR1 and CDR2 from the germline V gene are SGHRS and YFSETQ. CDR3 loop: CASSLGSGPQETQYF. The CDR3 DNA sequence: TGCGCCAGCAGCTTGGGCTCAGGGCCTCAAGAGACCCAGTACTTC.

The chain couples TRBV7-2 to TRBJ1-3; a weak D match, TRBD1 (5 bases). This CDR3 has 15 amino acids. In germline, CDR1 is SGHTA, CDR2 FQGNSA. Trimming removed 0 bases from V and 4 bases from J, with 10 bases in between. The DNA for the CDR3 is TGTGCCAGCAGCTTAGCGGCGGGGCCGGGAAACACCATATATTTT. This gives the protein CASSLAAGPGNTIYF. Variable domain in full (rest from reference TRBV7-2 and TRBJ1-3): GAGVSQSPSNKVTEKGKDVELRCDPISGHTALYWYRQSLGQGLEFLIYFQGNSAPDKSGLPSDRFSAERTGGSVSTLTIQRTQQEDSAVYLCASSLAAGPGNTIYFGEGSWLTVV.

The chain has TRBV9 and TRBJ1-2; the D is unclear. The CDR3 extends over 14 amino acids. V was trimmed by 3 bases and J by 2 bases, leaving 11 bases between them. Per the germline V gene, CDR1 is SGDLS and CDR2 is YYNGEE. The CDR3 DNA reads TGTGCCAGCAGCGGGTCAGGACGCAACTATGGCTACACCTTC. Translated: CASSGSGRNYGYTF.

The gene calls are TRBV7-2 and TRBJ1-6; no clear D. The CDR3 contains 13 residues. Looked up from germline, CDR1 is SGHTA and CDR2 is FQGNSA. V was shortened by 5 bases and J by 6 bases, with 8 bases between the two germline ends. The CDR3 loop reads CASSAAINSPLHF. The CDR3 DNA sequence: TGTGCCAGCAGCGCGGCCATTAATTCACCCCTCCACTTT.

The CDR3 region is CASSPKRGADTGELFF. The CDR3 coding sequence is TGTGCCAGCAGCCCAAAGCGGGGGGCGGACACCGGGGAGCTGTTTTTT. The chain couples TRBV7-9 to TRBJ2-2, with TRBD2 matching over 9 bases. V shed 5 bases and J 3 bases; nucleotides not matched to a gene: 7. The CDR3 is 16 amino acids. CDR1 SEHNR and CDR2 FQNEAQ come from the germline V gene (reference sequence).